This TCR beta chain was observed in a study of blood T cell repertoires in COVID-19. CDR1 SGDLS and CDR2 YYNGEE come from the germline V gene. Unmatched junction bases numbered 4, after V lost 3 bases and J lost 1 base. The CDR3 consists of 15 residues. Exposed study participants had met a COVID-19 case within 2 weeks before entry. The table came from immunoSEQ multiplex PCR; TCRdb's copy has only in-frame clones and leaves some out. The top ten hold about 4% of the sample, which has more than 300,000 clones, roughly nine tenths seen once. The sample consisted of PBMCs or T cells enriched from blood (not recorded which). The clonotype originates from a young woman who had been exposed to COVID-19. The chain has TRBV9 and TRBJ1-3; TRBD1 matches at 7 bases. The CDR3, as DNA: TGTGCCAGCAGCGCCCTACAGGGGTCTGGAAACACCATATATTTT. It translates to CASSALQGSGNTIYF.